Each of the 17 T cell receptor beta chains below was sequenced from the same sample in a study of T cell changes during pregnancy in multiple sclerosis (dated by TCRdb to between 2018 and 2020). Libraries were built with the immunoSEQ multiplex PCR assay. TCRdb re-hosts the immuneACCESS table, in-frame sequences only. Its copies lack some clones; in the studies checked, an unresolved V gene accounts for under half of them, and the cause for the rest is not known. Recorded for this sample are some 45,000 clones; about 90% of them occurred a single time. Around 1% of the sample is held by the ten biggest clonotypes. Sequenced here: CD4+ T cells from peripheral blood mononuclear cells, sampled after pregnancy. The receptors were gathered from a female donor with multiple sclerosis, enrolled in a pregnancy study.

The chain is built from TRBV9 and TRBJ2-1; 10 bases are shared with TRBD2. Germline CDR1 is SGDLS and CDR2 is YYNGEE. The CDR3 loop spans 17 amino acids. V was clipped by 1 base and J by 10 bases; unmatched bases: 14. CDR3 sequence reads: CASSVRGLSGGVGEQFF. The CDR3 DNA follows: TGTGCCAGCAGCGTAAGGGGTTTGAGCGGGGGGGTAGGGGAGCAGTTCTTC.

This rearrangement joins TRBV5-1 to TRBJ2-3; D is perhaps TRBD2 (6 bases). CDR1 and CDR2 from the germline V gene are SGHRS and YFSETQ. Trimming cost V 4 bases and J 3 bases, with 18 bases left between them. This CDR3 spans 16 amino acids. The CDR3 loop reads CASSPPGGLETDTQYF. The CDR3 bases are TGCGCCAGCAGCCCCCCTGGAGGGTTAGAAACAGATACGCAGTATTTT.

This chain links TRBV11-1 with TRBJ2-5; D is perhaps TRBD1 (6 bases). Trimming stripped 3 bases from V and 3 bases from J, with 17 bases between. CDR3 length: 16 amino acids. The germline gives CDR1 SGHAT, CDR2 FQDESV (reference sequence). CDR3 residues: CASSFHPGHSKETQYF. The CDR3 DNA is TGTGCCAGCAGCTTTCATCCGGGACACTCAAAAGAGACCCAGTACTTC.

The rearrangement uses TRBV6-5 and TRBJ1-4, with D unclear. The CDR3 is 11 amino acids. Germline values: CDR1 MNHEY, CDR2 SVGAGI. V dropped 5 bases and J dropped 8 bases, with 6 bases sitting between them. The CDR3 here is CASSEQEKLFF. The CDR3 region has the DNA TGTGCCAGCAGTGAACAGGAAAAACTGTTTTTT.

The chain recombines TRBV29-1 with TRBJ1-1, with 7 bases fitting TRBD1. CDR1 SQVTM and CDR2 ANQGSEA come from the germline V gene. With 7 bases clipped from V and 7 bases from J, the junction kept 15 bases outside the gene matches. The CDR3 has 14 amino acids. The CDR3 region has the DNA TGCAGCGCCTCCGAGGAGGGGGCAGCCAATGAAGCTTTCTTT. It is translated as CSASEEGAANEAFF.

CDR3 bases: TGTGCCAGCAGTCTGACGGTGGGGAGGGGGAACACCGGGGAGCTGTTTTTT. Residues: CASSLTVGRGNTGELFF. The V and J genes are TRBV7-2 and TRBJ2-2; 7 nucleotides align to TRBD2. Unmatched junction bases numbered 11, after V lost 6 bases and J lost 1 base. Germline lookup yields CDR1 SGHTA and CDR2 FQGNSA. This CDR3 spans 17 amino acids.

The V and J genes are TRBV7-3 and TRBJ2-5; 7 bases are shared with TRBD1. V was pared by 1 base and J by 2 bases, with 4 bases of the junction left unmatched. The CDR3 length is 15 residues. Germline values: CDR1 SGHTA, CDR2 FQGTGA. CDR3: CASSLMGTDQETQYF. Written as DNA, the CDR3 is TGTGCCAGCAGCTTAATGGGGACAGATCAAGAGACCCAGTACTTC.

This clone appeared once. V gene TRBV19 combines with J gene TRBJ1-1; D gene ambiguous. This CDR3 spans 12 amino acids. V lost 5 bases to trimming and J lost 5 bases, with 9 bases between them. CDR1 and CDR2 from the germline V gene are LNHDA and SQIVND (reference sequence). CDR3 bases: TGTGCCAGTAGTCCCCGGCGGACTGAAGCTTTCTTT. Translation: CASSPRRTEAFF.

This clone was recorded a few times. The genes are TRBV19 and TRBJ2-2; 7 bases line up with TRBD2. Germline lookup yields CDR1 LNHDA and CDR2 SQIVND (reference sequence). The V segment lost 5 bases and the J segment 7 bases; nucleotides outside the gene matches: 13. There are 16 residues in the CDR3. CDR3 DNA sequence: TGTGCCAGTAGTTCTACGGGGGGTAGGGACGGCGGGGAGCTGTTTTTT. It is translated as CASSSTGGRDGGELFF.

CDR3 coding DNA: TGTGCCAGCAGACAGGGATCGGATGAGCAGTTCTTC. Residues: CASRQGSDEQFF. The chain joins TRBV2 to TRBJ2-1; TRBD1 might be the D (6 bases). The CDR3 is 12 amino acids. V lost 6 bases, J lost 8 bases, and 11 bases lay in between. Germline values: CDR1 SNHLY, CDR2 FYNNEI.

V gene TRBV16 combines with J gene TRBJ1-3; D ambiguous. The CDR3 runs to 14 residues. Germline V gene sequence: CDR1 KGHSY, CDR2 FQNENV. Trimming left V 1 base short and J 7 bases short, with 11 bases between. The CDR3 spells CASSQFGSVNTIYF. CDR3 DNA sequence: TGTGCCAGCAGCCAATTCGGTTCGGTGAACACCATATATTTT.

This clone has only a few counts. This chain joins TRBV19 and TRBJ2-2, with TRBD1 matching over 9 bases. The CDR3 totals 15 residues. From germline, CDR1 is LNHDA and CDR2 SQIVND (reference sequence). The V and J ends lost 5 bases and 3 bases, in that order; junction bases with no gene match: 4. The CDR3 protein is CASSLWTGDTGELFF. The CDR3 bases are TGTGCCAGTAGTTTATGGACAGGGGACACCGGGGAGCTGTTTTTT.

The chain recombines TRBV7-3 with TRBJ2-1, with D unresolved. CDR3 length: 14 residues. The V gene lost 5 bases and the J gene lost 3 bases, with 11 bases spanning the gap. Germline loops: CDR1 SGHTA, CDR2 FQGTGA. CDR3 residues: CASSPFAGYNEQFF. The DNA for the CDR3 is TGTGCCAGCAGCCCTTTCGCCGGCTACAATGAGCAGTTCTTC. The full variable domain, completed using reference TRBV7-3 and TRBJ2-1, is GAGVSQTPSNKVTEKGKYVELRCDPISGHTALYWYRQSLGQGPEFLIYFQGTGAADDSGLPNDRFFAVRPEGSVSTLKIQRTERGDSAVYLCASSPFAGYNEQFFGPGTRLTVL.

The rearrangement uses TRBV5-6 and TRBJ2-3; 10 bases line up with TRBD2. The CDR3 runs to 15 residues. Unmatched junction bases numbered 8, after V lost 4 bases and J lost 6 bases. CDR1 SGHDT and CDR2 YYEEEE come from the germline V gene. The CDR3 protein is CASSRAAGGPDTQYF. The CDR3 DNA follows: TGTGCCAGCAGCCGAGCAGCGGGGGGGCCGGATACGCAGTATTTT. The entire variable domain, with the rest obtained from reference TRBV5-6 and TRBJ2-3, is as follows: DAGVTQSPTHLIKTRGQQVTLRCSPKSGHDTVSWYQQALGQGPQFIFQYYEEEERQRGNFPDRFSGHQFPNYSSELNVNALLLGDSALYLCASSRAAGGPDTQYFGPGTRLTVL.

The rearrangement links TRBV4-1 to TRBJ1-2; the D gene is possibly TRBD1 (6 bases). Germline CDR1 reads MGHRA; CDR2 reads YSYEKL. Trimming cost V 4 bases and J 8 bases, with 23 bases left between them. The CDR3 loop spans 16 amino acids. CDR3 in DNA: TGCGCCAGCAGCCGATACATAGAAACGGGACATGCGGGCTACACCTTC. Protein product: CASSRYIETGHAGYTF.

The rearrangement uses TRBV19 and TRBJ1-3, with D possibly being TRBD1 (5 bases). Trimming removed 6 bases at V and 1 base at J, with 13 bases between. CDR3 length: 15 amino acids. Germline CDR1 reads LNHDA; CDR2 reads SQIVND (reference sequence). CDR3 sequence: CASRPGTGSGNTIYF. In nucleotides, the CDR3 is TGTGCCAGTAGACCCGGGACTGGGTCTGGAAACACCATATATTTT. Full variable domain (remainder filled in from reference TRBV19 and TRBJ1-3): DGGITQSPKYLFRKEGQNVTLSCEQNLNHDAMYWYRQDPGQGLRLIYYSQIVNDFQKGDIAEGYSVSREKKESFPLTVTSAQKNPTAFYLCASRPGTGSGNTIYFGEGSWLTVV.

As DNA, the CDR3 is TGTGCCAGCACGGGACAGCTCTTTGGGCAGCCCCAGCATTTT. Protein: CASTGQLFGQPQHF. This chain links TRBV2 with TRBJ1-5, with 7 nucleotides matching TRBD1. This CDR3 is 14 amino acids long. From germline, CDR1 is SNHLY and CDR2 FYNNEI. With 7 bases clipped from V and 7 bases from J, the junction kept 10 bases outside the gene matches.